A selection of T cell receptor beta chains follows, all from one sample in a study of blood T cell repertoires in COVID-19. Only in-frame clones appear in the TCRdb table, and some are missing; sequencing was by immunoSEQ multiplex PCR. The sample lists roughly 250,000 clones, approximately 83% occurring once. The source material was peripheral blood. These receptors came from a person aged 65 to 85 with COVID-19, enrolled during active disease. Each CDR3 is given with its conserved first and last residue. The D gene is left open where the match is weak. Part of the rows lack a size; the others show once, few, many or a class for expanded clones.

CDR3nt: TGCGCCAGCAGCCTAGAAGCGGGAGGGGAGACCCAGTACTTC
CDR3aa: CASSLEAGGETQYF
abundance: -
v_gene: TRBV4-1
j_gene: TRBJ2-5
d_gene: TRBD2
len: 14

CDR3nt: TGTGCCAGCAGTTTAGATCCGGGGATGGGGGCGAATCTGTCGGGCAATCAGCCCCAGCATTTT
CDR3aa: CASSLDPGMGANLSGNQPQHF
abundance: -
v_gene: TRBV28
j_gene: TRBJ1-5
d_gene: -
len: 21

CDR3nt: TGTGCCAGCAGTTTATCGGTATTTGGACAGGGGGCGAGCACTGAAGCTTTCTTT
CDR3aa: CASSLSVFGQGASTEAFF
abundance: -
v_gene: TRBV27
j_gene: TRBJ1-1
d_gene: TRBD1
len: 18

CDR3nt: TGTGCCAGCAGCTTAGTCTCAGGGAAGTTGGAGACCCAGTACTTC
CDR3aa: CASSLVSGKLETQYF
abundance: -
v_gene: TRBV7-8
j_gene: TRBJ2-5
d_gene: -
len: 15

CDR3nt: TGTGCCAGCATCCTAGCGGGAGGGACCTTAGTATCCTACGAGCAGTACTTC
CDR3aa: CASILAGGTLVSYEQYF
abundance: -
v_gene: TRBV2
j_gene: TRBJ2-7
d_gene: TRBD2
len: 17

CDR3nt: TGTGCCAGCTCACCATCCATGGATACGCAGTATTTT
CDR3aa: CASSPSMDTQYF
abundance: -
v_gene: TRBV18
j_gene: TRBJ2-3
d_gene: -
len: 12

CDR3nt: TGTGCCAGCAGCTTAACAGCTAGCACAGATACGCAGTATTTT
CDR3aa: CASSLTASTDTQYF
abundance: -
v_gene: TRBV11-1
j_gene: TRBJ2-3
d_gene: -
len: 14

CDR3nt: TGTGCCAGCAGCAAAGCGGAGACTAAGGCGTACGAGCAGTACTTC
CDR3aa: CASSKAETKAYEQYF
abundance: -
v_gene: TRBV21-1
j_gene: TRBJ2-7
d_gene: -
len: 15

CDR3nt: TGTGCCAGCAGCTTAGCTAGCGCCTACGAGCAGTACTTC
CDR3aa: CASSLASAYEQYF
abundance: -
v_gene: TRBV7-2
j_gene: TRBJ2-7
d_gene: -
len: 13

CDR3nt: TGTGCCAGCAGCTTAGCGGGGAGTCACAATGAGCAGTTCTTC
CDR3aa: CASSLAGSHNEQFF
abundance: -
v_gene: TRBV7-2
j_gene: TRBJ2-1
d_gene: -
len: 14

CDR3nt: TGCAGCGTCGCCGAGGTGGGGGGAGAAACCACCTACGAGCAGTACTTC
CDR3aa: CSVAEVGGETTYEQYF
abundance: -
v_gene: TRBV29-1
j_gene: TRBJ2-7
d_gene: -
len: 16

CDR3nt: TGTGCCAGTAGTATTTTTCCCCCCGACAGGGCTGATTCACCCCTCCACTTT
CDR3aa: CASSIFPPDRADSPLHF
abundance: -
v_gene: TRBV19
j_gene: TRBJ1-6
d_gene: TRBD1
len: 17

CDR3nt: TGTGCCAGCAGCTTAAGAGGTGAAACCTACGAGCAGTACTTC
CDR3aa: CASSLRGETYEQYF
abundance: -
v_gene: TRBV11-3
j_gene: TRBJ2-7
d_gene: -
len: 14

CDR3nt: TGTGCCAGCAGTTACGCAGGGTCACCCCTCCACTTT
CDR3aa: CASSYAGSPLHF
abundance: once
v_gene: TRBV6-5
j_gene: TRBJ1-6
d_gene: -
len: 12

CDR3nt: TGTGCCAGCAGTAGGAGTAATCAGCCCCAGCATTTT
CDR3aa: CASSRSNQPQHF
abundance: -
v_gene: TRBV28
j_gene: TRBJ1-5
d_gene: -
len: 12

CDR3nt: TGTGCCAGCACCCTACCAGGGGGCAGTCGCTATGGCTACACCTTC
CDR3aa: CASTLPGGSRYGYTF
abundance: -
v_gene: TRBV6-5
j_gene: TRBJ1-2
d_gene: TRBD1
len: 15

CDR3nt: TGCGCCAGCAGCACCCGACTAGCGGACAATGAGCAGTTCTTC
CDR3aa: CASSTRLADNEQFF
abundance: -
v_gene: TRBV5-1
j_gene: TRBJ2-1
d_gene: TRBD2
len: 14

CDR3nt: TGTGCCAGCAGTGAAGTGGGTAGGGGGAACACTGAAGCTTTCTTT
CDR3aa: CASSEVGRGNTEAFF
abundance: -
v_gene: TRBV25-1
j_gene: TRBJ1-1
d_gene: -
len: 15

CDR3nt: TGTGCCAGCAGTAGAGATACCGCGAACACCGGGGAGCTGTTTTTT
CDR3aa: CASSRDTANTGELFF
abundance: -
v_gene: TRBV6-2/TRBV6-3
j_gene: TRBJ2-2
d_gene: -
len: 15

CDR3nt: TGTGCCAGCAGCCTTAGCGGGAAAGACACAGATACGCAGTATTTT
CDR3aa: CASSLSGKDTDTQYF
abundance: many
v_gene: TRBV7-6
j_gene: TRBJ2-3
d_gene: TRBD2
len: 15

CDR3nt: TGTGCCAGCAGTTACCTACCACGATCCGACAGCCCACCCAATGAAAAACTGTTTTTT
CDR3aa: CASSYLPRSDSPPNEKLFF
abundance: -
v_gene: TRBV6-7
j_gene: TRBJ1-4
d_gene: -
len: 19

CDR3nt: TGTGCCAGCAGCTTAGGTCCGCGCTATGGCTACACCTTC
CDR3aa: CASSLGPRYGYTF
abundance: few
v_gene: TRBV7-3
j_gene: TRBJ1-2
d_gene: -
len: 13

CDR3nt: TGCAGTGCAGGGGTTCGGGAGACCCAGTACTTC
CDR3aa: CSAGVRETQYF
abundance: -
v_gene: TRBV20-1
j_gene: TRBJ2-5
d_gene: -
len: 11

CDR3nt: TGTGCCAGCAGTGAAGGAGGATCGAGAAACACCATATATTTT
CDR3aa: CASSEGGSRNTIYF
abundance: -
v_gene: TRBV2
j_gene: TRBJ1-3
d_gene: -
len: 14

CDR3nt: TGTGCCAGCAGCTCTCCGACTAGCGGGGACTCCTACGAGCAGTACTTC
CDR3aa: CASSSPTSGDSYEQYF
abundance: -
v_gene: TRBV7-9
j_gene: TRBJ2-7
d_gene: TRBD2
len: 16

CDR3nt: TGTGCCATCAGTGGCCGGAGGACGGTGGGCACTGAAGCTTTCTTT
CDR3aa: CAISGRRTVGTEAFF
abundance: -
v_gene: TRBV10-3
j_gene: TRBJ1-1
d_gene: -
len: 15

CDR3nt: TGTGCCAGCAGTTTAGGCGACAGGGCGGGTCAGCCCCAGCATTTT
CDR3aa: CASSLGDRAGQPQHF
abundance: -
v_gene: TRBV28
j_gene: TRBJ1-5
d_gene: TRBD1
len: 15

CDR3nt: TGCAGCGTTTACGGCAGGGCTGCAGATACGCAGTATTTT
CDR3aa: CSVYGRAADTQYF
abundance: -
v_gene: TRBV29-1
j_gene: TRBJ2-3
d_gene: -
len: 13

CDR3nt: TGCGCCAGCAGCCAACCCGGACTAGCGGGAGTACAGTTCTTC
CDR3aa: CASSQPGLAGVQFF
abundance: -
v_gene: TRBV4-3
j_gene: TRBJ2-1
d_gene: TRBD2
len: 14

CDR3nt: TGTGCCAGCAGTTGGACAGGGGACGGGACGGACACCATATATTTT
CDR3aa: CASSWTGDGTDTIYF
abundance: once
v_gene: TRBV28
j_gene: TRBJ1-3
d_gene: TRBD1
len: 15

CDR3nt: TGCAGCGTTGCCCGCAGGCTCATGAACACTGAAGCTTTCTTT
CDR3aa: CSVARRLMNTEAFF
abundance: -
v_gene: TRBV29-1
j_gene: TRBJ1-1
d_gene: -
len: 14

CDR3nt: TGTGCCAGCAGCCCCCCGGGACTGAAGACCTACGAGCAGTACTTC
CDR3aa: CASSPPGLKTYEQYF
abundance: once
v_gene: TRBV28
j_gene: TRBJ2-7
d_gene: -
len: 15

CDR3nt: TGCGCCAGCAGCTTAACTAGCGGGAACAATGAGCAGTTCTTC
CDR3aa: CASSLTSGNNEQFF
abundance: once
v_gene: TRBV5-1
j_gene: TRBJ2-1
d_gene: TRBD2
len: 14

CDR3nt: TGTGCCAGCAGCTTAAATCAGGGAGGGGGTGAAGCTTTCTTT
CDR3aa: CASSLNQGGGEAFF
abundance: -
v_gene: TRBV7-3
j_gene: TRBJ1-1
d_gene: -
len: 14

CDR3nt: TGTGCCAGCAGCTTAAGGGACAGGAGCCAATACAATGAGCAGTTCTTC
CDR3aa: CASSLRDRSQYNEQFF
abundance: once
v_gene: TRBV7-2
j_gene: TRBJ2-1
d_gene: TRBD1
len: 16

CDR3nt: TGTGCCAGCAGCGTGGGACAGATCCTTAACACCGGGGAGCTGTTTTTT
CDR3aa: CASSVGQILNTGELFF
abundance: -
v_gene: TRBV7-9
j_gene: TRBJ2-2
d_gene: TRBD1
len: 16

CDR3nt: TGTGCCAGCAGGCCCAGGGGGTCTAATGAAAAACTGTTTTTT
CDR3aa: CASRPRGSNEKLFF
abundance: -
v_gene: TRBV3-1/TRBV3-2
j_gene: TRBJ1-4
d_gene: TRBD1
len: 14

CDR3nt: TGTGCCAGCAGCCAGGGGTTGTCTAATTCACCCCTCCACTTT
CDR3aa: CASSQGLSNSPLHF
abundance: -
v_gene: TRBV27
j_gene: TRBJ1-6
d_gene: -
len: 14

CDR3nt: TGTGCCAGCAGCCAAACAGGGGGCGATTCACCCCTCCACTTT
CDR3aa: CASSQTGGDSPLHF
abundance: -
v_gene: TRBV7-8
j_gene: TRBJ1-6
d_gene: TRBD1
len: 14

CDR3nt: TGTGCCAGTAGTACCTCCTGGACAGGGGTTCCGGCTGAAGCTTTCTTT
CDR3aa: CASSTSWTGVPAEAFF
abundance: once
v_gene: TRBV19
j_gene: TRBJ1-1
d_gene: TRBD1
len: 16

CDR3nt: TGTGCCAGCAGTGAGTTTAGCGGGGGGGACACAGATACGCAGTATTTT
CDR3aa: CASSEFSGGDTDTQYF
abundance: -
v_gene: TRBV25-1
j_gene: TRBJ2-3
d_gene: TRBD2
len: 16

CDR3nt: TGTGCCAGCAGTAGGACAGGGATGAACACTGAAGCTTTCTTT
CDR3aa: CASSRTGMNTEAFF
abundance: once
v_gene: TRBV6-5
j_gene: TRBJ1-1
d_gene: TRBD1
len: 14

CDR3nt: TGTGCCAGCAGTAGGGACAGAAATAGCAATCAGCCCCAGCATTTT
CDR3aa: CASSRDRNSNQPQHF
abundance: once
v_gene: TRBV2
j_gene: TRBJ1-5
d_gene: TRBD1
len: 15

CDR3nt: TGTGCCAGCAGTCCACTAGTTAGGGCAGATACGCAGTATTTT
CDR3aa: CASSPLVRADTQYF
abundance: few
v_gene: TRBV27
j_gene: TRBJ2-3
d_gene: -
len: 14

CDR3nt: TGTGCCAGCAGATCGACAGTCTCCTACGAGCAGTACTTC
CDR3aa: CASRSTVSYEQYF
abundance: -
v_gene: TRBV5-8
j_gene: TRBJ2-7
d_gene: -
len: 13

CDR3nt: TGTGCCAGCTCACCGTCTCCTACCGGGACAGGGGTTGGAAACACCATATATTTT
CDR3aa: CASSPSPTGTGVGNTIYF
abundance: few
v_gene: TRBV18
j_gene: TRBJ1-3
d_gene: TRBD1
len: 18

CDR3nt: TGTGCCGGAGGGACTAATTACGAGCAGTACTTC
CDR3aa: CAGGTNYEQYF
abundance: -
v_gene: TRBV2
j_gene: TRBJ2-7
d_gene: TRBD2
len: 11

CDR3nt: TGTGCCACTAGACCGGGACAGGGGGCGTTACCCCAGCATTTT
CDR3aa: CATRPGQGALPQHF
abundance: few
v_gene: TRBV19
j_gene: TRBJ1-5
d_gene: TRBD1
len: 14

CDR3nt: TGTGCCAGCAGTAGGAGGGGGGGGGCTACTGAGCAGTTCTTC
CDR3aa: CASSRRGGATEQFF
abundance: few
v_gene: TRBV7-2
j_gene: TRBJ2-1
d_gene: -
len: 14

CDR3nt: TGTGCCAGCAGTCGAAGCAGGGTCCTCACCCAACCTGAAGCTTTCTTT
CDR3aa: CASSRSRVLTQPEAFF
abundance: -
v_gene: TRBV6-6
j_gene: TRBJ1-1
d_gene: -
len: 16

CDR3nt: TGCGCCAGCAGCCAGGAGCGACAGGGGACGCATCAGCCCCAGCATTTT
CDR3aa: CASSQERQGTHQPQHF
abundance: -
v_gene: TRBV4-1
j_gene: TRBJ1-5
d_gene: TRBD1
len: 16

CDR3nt: TGTGCCAGCAGTTACAAGTACCGGACAGGGGGACACGAGCAGTACTTC
CDR3aa: CASSYKYRTGGHEQYF
abundance: -
v_gene: TRBV6-2/TRBV6-3
j_gene: TRBJ2-7
d_gene: TRBD1
len: 16

CDR3nt: TGCGCCAGCGGCAGGGGCGCATTGGATTCACCCCTCCACTTT
CDR3aa: CASGRGALDSPLHF
abundance: -
v_gene: TRBV5-1
j_gene: TRBJ1-6
d_gene: -
len: 14

CDR3nt: TGCGCCAGCAGCCAAGCGGGGACAGGGGGCTTGTATGGCTACACCTTC
CDR3aa: CASSQAGTGGLYGYTF
abundance: -
v_gene: TRBV4-3
j_gene: TRBJ1-2
d_gene: TRBD1
len: 16

CDR3nt: TGTGCCAGCAGCCTAGTACCGGGACAGGGTTGGGAAAAACTGTTTTTT
CDR3aa: CASSLVPGQGWEKLFF
abundance: -
v_gene: TRBV3-1/TRBV3-2
j_gene: TRBJ1-4
d_gene: TRBD1
len: 16

CDR3nt: TGTGCCAGTAGATCCGGTGGGCGAAAACAAGAGACCCAGTACTTC
CDR3aa: CASRSGGRKQETQYF
abundance: -
v_gene: TRBV19
j_gene: TRBJ2-5
d_gene: -
len: 15

CDR3nt: TGTGCCCTTAGCGACCGCTACAATGAGCAGTTCTTC
CDR3aa: CALSDRYNEQFF
abundance: -
v_gene: TRBV10-3
j_gene: TRBJ2-1
d_gene: -
len: 12

CDR3nt: TGTGCCAGTCAAGGGACAGGGAACACCGGGGAGCTGTTTTTT
CDR3aa: CASQGTGNTGELFF
abundance: -
v_gene: TRBV18
j_gene: TRBJ2-2
d_gene: TRBD1
len: 14

CDR3nt: TGTGCCACCCAGGCGGGAGCCCCCCCAGATACGCAGTATTTT
CDR3aa: CATQAGAPPDTQYF
abundance: -
v_gene: TRBV24-1
j_gene: TRBJ2-3
d_gene: TRBD2
len: 14